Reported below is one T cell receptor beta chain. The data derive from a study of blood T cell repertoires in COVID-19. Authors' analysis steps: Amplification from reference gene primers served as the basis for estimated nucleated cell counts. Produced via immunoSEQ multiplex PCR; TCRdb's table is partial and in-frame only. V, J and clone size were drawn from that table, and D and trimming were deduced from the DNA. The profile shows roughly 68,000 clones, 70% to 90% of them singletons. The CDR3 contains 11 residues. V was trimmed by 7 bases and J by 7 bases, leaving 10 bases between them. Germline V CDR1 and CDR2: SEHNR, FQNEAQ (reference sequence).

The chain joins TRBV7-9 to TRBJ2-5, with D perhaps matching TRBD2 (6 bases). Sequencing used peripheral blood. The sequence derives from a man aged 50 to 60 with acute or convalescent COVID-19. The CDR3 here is CASTTSLTQYF. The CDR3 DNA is TGTGCCAGCACCACTAGCCTGACCCAGTACTTC. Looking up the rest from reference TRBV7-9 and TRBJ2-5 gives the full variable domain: DTGVSQNPRHKITKRGQNVTFRCDPISEHNRLYWYRQTLGQGPEFLTYFQNEAQLEKSRLLSDRFSAERPKGSFSTLEIQRTEQGDSAMYLCASTTSLTQYFGPGTRLLVL.